This T cell receptor (beta chain) was sequenced in a study of human T cells and chemical hapten exposure. Total RNA extraction was carried out from unfractionated whole blood. Trimming cost V 5 bases and J 1 base, with 17 bases left between them. Germline V gives CDR1 GTSNPN, CDR2 SVGIG (reference sequence). This CDR3 spans 15 amino acids. TCRdb processed the 5' RACE reads anew with MiXCR; each CDR3 protein has one entry. The data contain approximately 81,000 distinct CDR3 sequences, 7% to 8% of them singletons. The rearrangement uses TRBV30 and TRBJ1-1; weak D call: TRBD1 (5 bases). The clonotype comes from a male donor in good health. The chain's CDR3 is CAWDTGGKGNTEAFF. DNA of the CDR3: TGTGCCTGGGATACCGGGGGTAAAGGGAACACTGAAGCTTTCTTT.